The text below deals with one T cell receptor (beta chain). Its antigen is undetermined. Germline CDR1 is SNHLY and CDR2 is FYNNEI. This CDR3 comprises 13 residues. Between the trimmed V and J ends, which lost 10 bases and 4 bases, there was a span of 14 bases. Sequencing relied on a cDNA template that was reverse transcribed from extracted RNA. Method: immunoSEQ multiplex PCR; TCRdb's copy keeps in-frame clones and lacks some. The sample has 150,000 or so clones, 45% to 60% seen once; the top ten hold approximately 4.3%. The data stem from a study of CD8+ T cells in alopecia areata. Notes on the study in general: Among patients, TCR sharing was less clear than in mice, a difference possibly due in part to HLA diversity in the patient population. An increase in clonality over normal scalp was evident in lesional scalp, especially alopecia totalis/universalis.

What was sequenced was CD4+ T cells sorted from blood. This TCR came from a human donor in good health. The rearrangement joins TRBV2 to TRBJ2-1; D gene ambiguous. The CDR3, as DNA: TGTGCCACCAGGCCTGACCAGTACAATGAGCAGTTCTTC. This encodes CATRPDQYNEQFF.